Listed here are 18 T cell receptor beta chains from one sample, sequenced in a study of T cells in narcolepsy. The data were produced by immunoSEQ multiplex PCR, yet TCRdb's version contains in-frame clones alone and is incomplete. The top ten clones hold more than 0.95% of a sample with about 33,000 clones, under 90% of them seen once. Specimen: CD45RA- memory CD4+ T cells from PBMCs. The receptor set was obtained from a human donor with narcolepsy.

This clone was found a few times. The J gene is TRBJ1-1, the V gene TRBV19, with D possibly TRBD1 on 5 matching bases. This CDR3 contains 14 residues. V shed 7 bases and J shed 1 base, with 13 bases lying between them. Germline-derived CDR1 and CDR2 are LNHDA and SQIVND (reference sequence). The CDR3 DNA is TGTGCCAGTACATCGGGGCAGGCGAACACTGAAGCTTTCTTT. This gives the protein CASTSGQANTEAFF.

V and J are TRBV19 and TRBJ2-1, with a possible D match to TRBD1 (6 bases). This CDR3 is built from 14 residues. Germline-derived CDR1 and CDR2 are LNHDA and SQIVND (reference sequence). V lost 7 bases to trimming and J lost 9 bases, with 19 bases between them. The CDR3 sequence: CASKPGAGGGEQFF. The CDR3 region has the DNA TGTGCCAGTAAACCCGGAGCTGGGGGCGGTGAGCAGTTCTTC.

This sequence joins TRBV6-5 and TRBJ1-3; 10 bases line up with TRBD1. Germline V lookup: CDR1 MNHEY, CDR2 SVGAGI. Unmatched junction bases numbered 4, after V lost 2 bases and J lost 6 bases. This CDR3 has 15 residues. Here the CDR3 reads CASSYGGQGLNTIYF. The DNA of the CDR3 is TGTGCCAGCAGTTACGGGGGACAGGGGTTAAACACCATATATTTT.

The chain employs TRBV9 and TRBJ2-1; 10 positions agree with TRBD2. The CDR3 spans 17 residues. CDR1 and CDR2 from the germline V gene are SGDLS and YYNGEE. The V and J ends lost 0 bases and 5 bases, in that order; junction bases with no gene match: 8. CDR3 bases: TGTGCCAGCAGCGTAGGACAGCGGGGGGGCCTGGACAATGAGCAGTTCTTC. It is translated as CASSVGQRGGLDNEQFF.

The table lists this clone with a few counts. The V and J genes are TRBV5-1 and TRBJ2-7; D uncertain. This CDR3 comprises 11 residues. Germline V gives CDR1 SGHRS, CDR2 YFSETQ. Trimming pared 4 bases from V and 2 bases from J, leaving 4 bases between. The CDR3 DNA sequence: TGCGCCAGCAGCGGGGCCTACGAGCAGTACTTC. Translation: CASSGAYEQYF.

J is TRBJ1-1 and V is TRBV27; possible D gene TRBD1, 5 bases. The germline CDR1 and CDR2 sequences are MNHEY and SMNVEV (reference sequence). Trimming stripped 4 bases from V and 6 bases from J, with 12 bases between. This CDR3 comprises 13 residues. DNA for the CDR3: TGTGCCAGCAGTTCTCAGGGATGGTCTGAAGCTTTCTTT. Its protein is CASSSQGWSEAFF.

This rearrangement joins TRBV15 to TRBJ2-5; the match to TRBD2 covers 7 bases. The CDR3 runs to 16 residues. Trimming removed 0 bases from V and 4 bases from J; junction bases left unmatched: 8. Germline V gene lookup returns CDR1 LNHNV and CDR2 YYDKDF (reference sequence). This CDR3 is CATSRDGGGSGETQYF. The CDR3 DNA sequence: TGTGCCACCAGCAGAGATGGGGGGGGATCGGGAGAGACCCAGTACTTC.

The genes are TRBV4-2 and TRBJ2-1; 7 nucleotides align to TRBD1. The CDR3 has 15 residues. Germline CDR1 LGHNA, CDR2 YNFKEQ. With 4 bases clipped from V and 0 bases from J, the junction kept 3 bases outside the gene matches. The CDR3 sequence: CASSPDRASYNEQFF. The CDR3 DNA follows: TGTGCCAGCAGCCCCGACAGGGCCTCCTACAATGAGCAGTTCTTC.

The chain uses TRBV7-8 and TRBJ2-5, with 11 bases that match TRBD1. In germline, CDR1 is SGHVS, CDR2 FQNEAQ. The CDR3 consists of 16 residues. V was clipped by 2 bases and J by 1 base; unmatched bases: 3. Here the CDR3 reads CASSLSGTGGQETQYF. The CDR3 nucleotides are TGTGCCAGCAGCTTATCCGGGACAGGGGGCCAAGAGACCCAGTACTTC.

A few counts support this clone. The chain has TRBV18 and TRBJ1-5; a weak D match, TRBD1 (5 bases). Germline values: CDR1 KGHSH, CDR2 LQKENI. CDR3 length: 16 amino acids. Trimming cost V 4 bases and J 5 bases, with 18 bases left between them. Here the CDR3 DNA reads TGTGCCAGCTCACGAGAAGGGACGGGCCTTGATCAGCCCCAGCATTTT. It encodes CASSREGTGLDQPQHF.

This clone has only one observation. V and J are TRBV5-6 and TRBJ2-2; D perhaps matches TRBD1 (6 bases). CDR1 and CDR2 from the germline V gene are SGHDT and YYEEEE. Trimming left V 3 bases short and J 9 bases short, with 6 bases between. CDR3 length: 11 amino acids. Here the CDR3 reads CASSWDRELFF. The CDR3 nucleotides read TGTGCCAGCAGCTGGGACAGGGAGCTGTTTTTT.

DNA for the CDR3: TGCAGCGTTGAATTTTCGGTGGGGCAGTATTTT. Translation: CSVEFSVGQYF. The genes are TRBV29-1 and TRBJ2-3, with D unclear. Germline assignment: CDR1 SQVTM and CDR2 ANQGSEA. The V and J ends lost 2 bases and 11 bases respectively, with 11 bases between them. This CDR3 comprises 11 residues.

J is TRBJ2-2 and V is TRBV5-4; D perhaps matches TRBD1 (5 bases). Germline V gene data show CDR1 as SGHNT and CDR2 as YYREEE (reference sequence). CDR3 length: 14 amino acids. Between the trimmed V and J ends, which lost 0 bases and 7 bases, there was a span of 10 bases. The CDR3 bases are TGTGCCAGCAGCTTGGAAGGGGTGCACGGGGAGCTGTTTTTT. This encodes CASSLEGVHGELFF. The full variable domain, rest sourced from reference TRBV5-4 and TRBJ2-2, is ETGVTQSPTHLIKTRGQQVTLRCSSQSGHNTVSWYQQALGQGPQFIFQYYREEENGRGNFPPRFSGLQFPNYSSELNVNALELDDSALYLCASSLEGVHGELFFGEGSRLTVL.

This sequence joins TRBV28 and TRBJ1-2, with D perhaps TRBD1 (5 bases). The CDR3 is 11 residues long. Germline CDR1 is MDHEN and CDR2 is SYDVKM. Trimming removed 10 bases at V and 4 bases at J, with 10 bases between. CDR3 sequence: CAIRQTYGYTF. The CDR3, as DNA: TGTGCCATCAGACAGACCTATGGCTACACCTTC.

The chain is built from TRBV10-3 and TRBJ2-5, with TRBD2 matching over 11 bases. The trim removed 3 bases at V and 3 bases at J, leaving 3 bases unmatched. Germline V gives CDR1 ENHRY, CDR2 SYGVKD. The CDR3 has 15 amino acids. DNA for the CDR3: TGTGCCATCAGTGACACGACTAGCGGGAAAGAGACCCAGTACTTC. Translation gives CAISDTTSGKETQYF.

The chain is built from TRBV27 and TRBJ1-5; TRBD1 aligns across 8 bases. CDR1 and CDR2 from the germline V gene are MNHEY and SMNVEV (reference sequence). The V gene end was trimmed by 4 bases and the J gene end by 1 base; junction bases not matched to a gene: 12. This CDR3 region has 18 residues. CDR3 nucleotides: TGTGCCAGCAGTTGGACAGGGAAATCGGGGATAAGCAATCAGCCCCAGCATTTT. It is translated as CASSWTGKSGISNQPQHF.

V gene TRBV6-1 combines with J gene TRBJ2-3, with TRBD2 matching over 8 bases. The ends lost 5 bases at V and 0 bases at J; junction bases unmatched: 4. This CDR3 has 15 residues. Germline V CDR1 and CDR2: MNHNS, SASEGT. CDR3 coding DNA: TGTGCCAGCAGTCGGGGGGGCCCAAGCACAGATACGCAGTATTTT. Residues: CASSRGGPSTDTQYF.

The chain has TRBV7-9 and TRBJ2-3; TRBD2 matches 7 bases. CDR3 length: 14 amino acids. Germline CDR1 and CDR2: SEHNR and FQNEAQ (reference sequence). V shed 3 bases, J shed 2 bases, and the junction held 2 bases outside the gene matches. CDR3 DNA sequence: TGTGCCAGCAGCTTCGGGGGGAACACAGATACGCAGTATTTT. Amino acid sequence: CASSFGGNTDTQYF.